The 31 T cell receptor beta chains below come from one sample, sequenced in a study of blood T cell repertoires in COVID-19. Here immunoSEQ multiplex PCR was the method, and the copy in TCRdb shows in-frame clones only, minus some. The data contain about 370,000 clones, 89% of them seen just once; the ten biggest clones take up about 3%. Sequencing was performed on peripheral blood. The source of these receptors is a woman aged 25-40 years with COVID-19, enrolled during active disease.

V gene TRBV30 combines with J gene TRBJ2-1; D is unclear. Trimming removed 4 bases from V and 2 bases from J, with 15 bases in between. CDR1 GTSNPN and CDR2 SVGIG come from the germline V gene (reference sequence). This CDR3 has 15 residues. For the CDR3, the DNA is TGTGCCTGGAAAAAGGAGCGCCCTACCTACAATGAGCAGTTCTTC. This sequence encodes CAWKKERPTYNEQFF.

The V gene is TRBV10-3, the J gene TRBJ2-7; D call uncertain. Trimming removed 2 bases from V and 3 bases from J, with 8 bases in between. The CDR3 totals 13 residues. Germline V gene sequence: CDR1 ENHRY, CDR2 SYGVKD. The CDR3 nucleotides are TGTGCCATCAGTGAGAACCAACACTACGAGCAGTACTTC. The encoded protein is CAISENQHYEQYF.

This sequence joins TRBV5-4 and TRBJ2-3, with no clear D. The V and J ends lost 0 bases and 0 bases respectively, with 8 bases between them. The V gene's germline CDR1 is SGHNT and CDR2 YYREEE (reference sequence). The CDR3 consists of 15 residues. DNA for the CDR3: TGTGCCAGCAGCTTGGCGCCGAGGAGCACAGATACGCAGTATTTT. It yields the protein CASSLAPRSTDTQYF.

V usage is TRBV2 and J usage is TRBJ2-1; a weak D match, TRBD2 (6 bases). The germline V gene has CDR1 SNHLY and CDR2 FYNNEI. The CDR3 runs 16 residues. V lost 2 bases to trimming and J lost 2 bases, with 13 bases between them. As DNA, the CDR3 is TGTGCCAGCAGTGAACTACGGGACTTCGCCTACAATGAGCAGTTCTTC. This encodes CASSELRDFAYNEQFF.

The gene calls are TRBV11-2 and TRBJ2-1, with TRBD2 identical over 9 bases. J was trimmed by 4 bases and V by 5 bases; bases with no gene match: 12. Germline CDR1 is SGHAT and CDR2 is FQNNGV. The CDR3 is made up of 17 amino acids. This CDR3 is CASSPRLAVIPYNEQFF. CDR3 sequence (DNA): TGTGCCAGCAGCCCGAGACTAGCGGTGATTCCTTACAATGAGCAGTTCTTC.

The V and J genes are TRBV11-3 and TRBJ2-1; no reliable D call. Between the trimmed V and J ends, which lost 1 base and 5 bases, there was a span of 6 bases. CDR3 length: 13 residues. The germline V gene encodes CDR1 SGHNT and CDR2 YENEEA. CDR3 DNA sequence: TGTGCCAGCAGCTTAGGGGCAAACAATGAGCAGTTCTTC. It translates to CASSLGANNEQFF.

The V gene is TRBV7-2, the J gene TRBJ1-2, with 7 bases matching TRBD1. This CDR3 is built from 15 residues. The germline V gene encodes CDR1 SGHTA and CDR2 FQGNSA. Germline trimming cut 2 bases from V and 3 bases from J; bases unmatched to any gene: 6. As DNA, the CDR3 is TGTGCCAGCAGCTTACGGACAGGAAAGGACTATGGCTACACCTTC. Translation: CASSLRTGKDYGYTF.

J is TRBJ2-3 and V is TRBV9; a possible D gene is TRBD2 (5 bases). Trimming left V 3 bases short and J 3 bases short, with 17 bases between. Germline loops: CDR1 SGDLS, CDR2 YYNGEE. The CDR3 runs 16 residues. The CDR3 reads CASSDKAGGRTDTQYF. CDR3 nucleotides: TGTGCCAGCAGCGACAAGGCAGGCGGGCGAACAGATACGCAGTATTTT.

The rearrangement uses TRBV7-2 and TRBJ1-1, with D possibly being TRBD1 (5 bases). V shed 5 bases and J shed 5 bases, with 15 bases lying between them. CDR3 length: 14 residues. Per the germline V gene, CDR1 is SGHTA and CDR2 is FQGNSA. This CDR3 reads CASSQTGVGTEAFF. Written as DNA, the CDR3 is TGTGCCAGCAGCCAGACGGGGGTTGGGACTGAAGCTTTCTTT.

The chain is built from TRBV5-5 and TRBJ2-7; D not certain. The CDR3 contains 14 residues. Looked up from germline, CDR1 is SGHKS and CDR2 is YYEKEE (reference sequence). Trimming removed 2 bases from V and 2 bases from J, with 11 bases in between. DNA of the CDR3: TGTGCCAGCAGCTTTATCCGGTTGACCTACGAGCAGTACTTC. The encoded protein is CASSFIRLTYEQYF.

The CDR3 protein is CASSQGTGPYEQYF. The CDR3 DNA reads as TGTGCCAGCAGCCAAGGGACAGGTCCCTACGAGCAGTACTTC. This sequence joins TRBV11-3 and TRBJ2-7, with 8 bases that match TRBD1. V gave up 5 bases and J gave up 2 bases; unmatched junction bases: 5. The germline V gene encodes CDR1 SGHNT and CDR2 YENEEA. CDR3 length: 14 residues. Based on the CDR3 plus reference TRBV11-3 and TRBJ2-7, the full variable domain is EAGVVQSPRYKIIEKKQPVAFWCNPISGHNTLYWYLQNLGQGPELLIRYENEEAVDDSQLPKDRFSAERLKGVDSTLKIQPAELGDSAVYLCASSQGTGPYEQYFGPGTRLTVT.

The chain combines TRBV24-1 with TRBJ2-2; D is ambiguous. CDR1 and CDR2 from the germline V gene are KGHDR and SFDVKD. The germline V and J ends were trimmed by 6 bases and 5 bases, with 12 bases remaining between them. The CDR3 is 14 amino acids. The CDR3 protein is CATSSIQRTGELFF. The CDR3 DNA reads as TGTGCCACCAGTTCGATCCAGAGGACCGGGGAGCTGTTTTTT.

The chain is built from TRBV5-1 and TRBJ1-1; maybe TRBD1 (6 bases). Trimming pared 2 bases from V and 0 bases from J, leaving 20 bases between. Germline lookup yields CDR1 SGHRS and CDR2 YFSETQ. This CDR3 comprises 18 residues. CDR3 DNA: TGCGCCAGCAGCTTCAGGACAGCCATCTCGAGTATGAACACTGAAGCTTTCTTT. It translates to CASSFRTAISSMNTEAFF.

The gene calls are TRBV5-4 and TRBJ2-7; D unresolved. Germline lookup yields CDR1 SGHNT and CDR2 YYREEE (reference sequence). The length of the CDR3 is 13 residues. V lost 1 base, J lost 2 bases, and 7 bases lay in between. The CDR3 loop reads CASSLFLTYEQYF. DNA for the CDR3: TGTGCCAGCAGCTTGTTCCTAACCTACGAGCAGTACTTC.

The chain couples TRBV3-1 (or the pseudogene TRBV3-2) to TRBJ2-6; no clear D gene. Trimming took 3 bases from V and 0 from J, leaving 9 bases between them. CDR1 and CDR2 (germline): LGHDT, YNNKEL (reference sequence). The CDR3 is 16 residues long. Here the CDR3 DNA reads TGTGCCAGCAGCCACTACGGTAGCTCTGGGGCCAACGTCCTGACTTTC. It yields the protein CASSHYGSSGANVLTF.

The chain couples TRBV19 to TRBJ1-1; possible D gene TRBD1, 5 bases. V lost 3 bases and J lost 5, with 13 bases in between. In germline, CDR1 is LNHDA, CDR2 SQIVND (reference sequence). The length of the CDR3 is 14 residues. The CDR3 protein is CASSMGSGVTEAFF. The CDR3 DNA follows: TGTGCCAGTAGTATGGGATCGGGGGTTACTGAAGCTTTCTTT.

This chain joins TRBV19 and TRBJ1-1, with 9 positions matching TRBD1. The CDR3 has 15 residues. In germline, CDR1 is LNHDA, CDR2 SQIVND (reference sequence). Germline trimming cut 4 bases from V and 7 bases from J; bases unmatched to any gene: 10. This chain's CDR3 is CASSTSDRGWGEAFF. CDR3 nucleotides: TGTGCCAGTAGTACCTCCGACAGGGGGTGGGGTGAAGCTTTCTTT.

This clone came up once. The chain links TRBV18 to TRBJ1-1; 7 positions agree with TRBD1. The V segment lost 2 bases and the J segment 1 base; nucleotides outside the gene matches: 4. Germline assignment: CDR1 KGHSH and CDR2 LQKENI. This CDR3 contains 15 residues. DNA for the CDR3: TGTGCCAGCTCACCAAGGGGACAGCCGAACACTGAAGCTTTCTTT. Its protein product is CASSPRGQPNTEAFF.

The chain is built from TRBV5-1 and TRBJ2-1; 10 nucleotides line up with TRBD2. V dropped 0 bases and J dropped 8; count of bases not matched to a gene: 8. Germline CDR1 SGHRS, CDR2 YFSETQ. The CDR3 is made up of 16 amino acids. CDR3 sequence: CASSLGLAGEIDEQFF. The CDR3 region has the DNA TGCGCCAGCAGCTTGGGGCTAGCGGGAGAAATCGATGAGCAGTTCTTC.

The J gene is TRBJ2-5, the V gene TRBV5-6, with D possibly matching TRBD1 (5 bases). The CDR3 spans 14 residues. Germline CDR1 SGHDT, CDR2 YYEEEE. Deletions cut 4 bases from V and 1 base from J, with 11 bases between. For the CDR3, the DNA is TGTGCCAGCAGCCGACAGACCAGCCAAGAGACCCAGTACTTC. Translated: CASSRQTSQETQYF.

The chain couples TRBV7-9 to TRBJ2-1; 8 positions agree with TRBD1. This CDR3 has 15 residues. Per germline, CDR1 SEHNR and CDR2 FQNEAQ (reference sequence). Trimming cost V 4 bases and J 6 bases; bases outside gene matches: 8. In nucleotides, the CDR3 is TGTGCCAGCAGCTCCCGGGACAGGAGTGGCAATGAGCAGTTCTTC. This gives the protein CASSSRDRSGNEQFF.

CDR3 amino acids: CASSLTSYRARANVLTF. CDR3 in DNA: TGTGCCAGCAGCCTCACATCGTACAGGGCTCGGGCCAACGTCCTGACTTTC. J is TRBJ2-6 and V is TRBV14; D might be TRBD1 (6 bases). V lost 4 bases, J lost 5 bases, and 18 bases lay in between. The CDR3 is made up of 17 amino acids. Germline loops: CDR1 SGHDN, CDR2 FVKESK.

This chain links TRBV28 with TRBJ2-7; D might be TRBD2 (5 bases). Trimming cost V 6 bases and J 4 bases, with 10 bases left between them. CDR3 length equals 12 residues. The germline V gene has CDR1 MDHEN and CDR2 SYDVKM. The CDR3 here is CASSRGGYEQYF. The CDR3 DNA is TGTGCCAGCAGCCGAGGCGGGTACGAGCAGTACTTC.

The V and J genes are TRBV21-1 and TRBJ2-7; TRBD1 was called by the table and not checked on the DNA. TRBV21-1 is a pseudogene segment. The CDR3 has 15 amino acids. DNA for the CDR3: TGTGCCAGCACGAACCCGAGTCAGGATCTTTACGAGCAGTACGTC. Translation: CASTNPSQDLYEQYV.

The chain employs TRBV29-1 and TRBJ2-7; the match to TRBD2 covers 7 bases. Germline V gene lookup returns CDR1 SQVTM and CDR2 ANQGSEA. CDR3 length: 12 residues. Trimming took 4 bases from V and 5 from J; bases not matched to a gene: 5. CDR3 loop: CSVVWGGNEQYF. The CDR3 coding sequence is TGCAGCGTTGTTTGGGGGGGTAACGAGCAGTACTTC.

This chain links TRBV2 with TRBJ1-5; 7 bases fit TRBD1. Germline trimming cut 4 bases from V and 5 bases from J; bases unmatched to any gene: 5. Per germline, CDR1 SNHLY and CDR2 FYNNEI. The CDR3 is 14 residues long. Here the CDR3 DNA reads TGTGCCAGCAGTGTACAGGGGTCGGATCAGCCCCAGCATTTT. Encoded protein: CASSVQGSDQPQHF.

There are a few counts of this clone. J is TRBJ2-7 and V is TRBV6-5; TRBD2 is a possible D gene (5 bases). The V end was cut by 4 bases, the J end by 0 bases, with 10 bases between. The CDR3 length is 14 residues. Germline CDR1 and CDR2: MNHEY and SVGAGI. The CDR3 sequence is CASSFSRDSYEQYF. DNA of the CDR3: TGTGCCAGCAGTTTCTCCCGGGACTCCTACGAGCAGTACTTC.

For the CDR3, the DNA is TGTGCCAGCAGTGAAGCGCGAGAAAAGCGGACGTTATCCTACAATGAGCAGTTCTTC. This codes for CASSEAREKRTLSYNEQFF. V usage is TRBV2 and J usage is TRBJ2-1; TRBD2 might be the D (5 bases). Germline V gene lookup returns CDR1 SNHLY and CDR2 FYNNEI. Trimming took off 0 bases at V and 1 base at J, with 19 bases between the two ends. This CDR3 has 19 residues.

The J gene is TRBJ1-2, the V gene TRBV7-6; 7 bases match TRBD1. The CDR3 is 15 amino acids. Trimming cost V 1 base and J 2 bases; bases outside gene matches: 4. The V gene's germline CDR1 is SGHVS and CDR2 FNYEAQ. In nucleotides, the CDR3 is TGTGCCAGCAGCTTAGGGCTAGGGGGCAACTATGGCTACACCTTC. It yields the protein CASSLGLGGNYGYTF.

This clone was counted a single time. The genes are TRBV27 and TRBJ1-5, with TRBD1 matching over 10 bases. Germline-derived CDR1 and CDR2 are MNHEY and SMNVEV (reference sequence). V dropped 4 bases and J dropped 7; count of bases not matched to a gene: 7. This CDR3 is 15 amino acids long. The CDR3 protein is CASSWSGQGGQPQHF. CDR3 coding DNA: TGTGCCAGCAGTTGGTCAGGACAGGGGGGGCAGCCCCAGCATTTT.

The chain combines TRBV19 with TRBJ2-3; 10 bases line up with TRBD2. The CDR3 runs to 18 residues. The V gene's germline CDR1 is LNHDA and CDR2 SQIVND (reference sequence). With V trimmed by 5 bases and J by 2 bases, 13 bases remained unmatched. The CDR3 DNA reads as TGTGCCAGTAGTCCCCAAGACCTACTAGCGGGGCACACAGATACGCAGTATTTT. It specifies CASSPQDLLAGHTDTQYF.